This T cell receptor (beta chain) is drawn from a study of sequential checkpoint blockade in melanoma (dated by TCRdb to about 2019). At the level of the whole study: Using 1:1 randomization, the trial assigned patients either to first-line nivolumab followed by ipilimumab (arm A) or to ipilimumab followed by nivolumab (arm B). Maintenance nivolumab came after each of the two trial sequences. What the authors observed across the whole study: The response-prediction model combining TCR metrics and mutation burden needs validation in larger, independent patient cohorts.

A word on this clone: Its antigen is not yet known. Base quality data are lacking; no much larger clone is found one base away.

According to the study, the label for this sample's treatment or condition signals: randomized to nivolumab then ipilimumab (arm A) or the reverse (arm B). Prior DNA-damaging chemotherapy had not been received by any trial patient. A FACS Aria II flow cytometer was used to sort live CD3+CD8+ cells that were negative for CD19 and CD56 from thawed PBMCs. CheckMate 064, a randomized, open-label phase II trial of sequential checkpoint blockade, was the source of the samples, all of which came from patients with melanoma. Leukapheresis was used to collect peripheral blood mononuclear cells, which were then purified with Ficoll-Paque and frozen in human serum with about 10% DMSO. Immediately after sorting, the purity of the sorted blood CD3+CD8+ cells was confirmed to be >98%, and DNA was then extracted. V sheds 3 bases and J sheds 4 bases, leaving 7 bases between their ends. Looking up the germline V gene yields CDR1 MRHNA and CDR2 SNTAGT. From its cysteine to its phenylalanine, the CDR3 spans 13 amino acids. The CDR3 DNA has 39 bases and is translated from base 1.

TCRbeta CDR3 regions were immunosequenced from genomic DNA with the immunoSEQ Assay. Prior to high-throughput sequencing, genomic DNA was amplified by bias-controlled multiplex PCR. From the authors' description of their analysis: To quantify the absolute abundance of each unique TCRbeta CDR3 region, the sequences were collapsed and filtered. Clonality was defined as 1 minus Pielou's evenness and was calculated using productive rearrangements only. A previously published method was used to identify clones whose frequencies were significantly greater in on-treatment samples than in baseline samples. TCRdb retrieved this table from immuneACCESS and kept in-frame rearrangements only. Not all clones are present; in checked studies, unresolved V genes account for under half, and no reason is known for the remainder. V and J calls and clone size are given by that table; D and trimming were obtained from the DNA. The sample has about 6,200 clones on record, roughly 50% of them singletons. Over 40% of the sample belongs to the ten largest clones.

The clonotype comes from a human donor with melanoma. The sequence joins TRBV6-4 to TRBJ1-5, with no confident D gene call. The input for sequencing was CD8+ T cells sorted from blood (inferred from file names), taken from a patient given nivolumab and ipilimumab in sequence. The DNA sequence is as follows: TGTGCCAGCAGTGAAGCAGCGAATCAGCCCCAGCATTTT. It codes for CASSEAANQPQHF.